This T cell receptor beta chain originates from a study of blood T cells in healthy people across ages. Findings of the study overall: TCR beta diversity tracked closely with naive T cell percentage.

The CDR3 length is 16 residues. From germline, CDR1 is LNHDA and CDR2 SQIVND (reference sequence). V lost 1 base and J 7 bases, leaving 16 bases between the germline ends. A second PCR of about 7 to 11 cycles used a sample-barcoded 5' primer and a J-beta primer mix. TCRdb ran MiXCR on the 5' RACE reads and lists one entry per CDR3 protein. This sample has some 1,000,000 distinct CDR3 sequences, with approximately 25% found just once. The table lists this clonotype with a few counts. Its antigen is not known. These data were likewise used in another study, on T cells of mothers and their children.

This sequence joins TRBV19 and TRBJ1-4; no clear D gene. The clonotype comes from a girl aged 2 to 10 in good health. The sequencing sample was made of blood. The CDR3 loop is CASSIGLTGFGEKLFF. In DNA, the CDR3 is TGTGCCAGTAGTATAGGCCTCACCGGATTTGGTGAAAAACTGTTTTTT.